The rows below give T cell receptor beta chains drawn from one sample of a study of cytomegalovirus exposure and HLA in healthy donors. Libraries were prepared by immunoSEQ multiplex PCR; TCRdb keeps only in-frame clonotypes and omits some of them. The sample lists roughly 250,000 clones, 90% occurring once. The sample was PBMCs. The receptors were gathered from a woman in her late teens or twenties in good health and CMV-seronegative. Both conserved end residues are part of each CDR3. The D gene is left open where the match is weak. Some rows have no size entry. The others give once, few or many, or a class for an expanded clone.

CDR3aa	CDR3nt	d_gene	j_gene	v_gene	abundance
CASSLGSGQSHTEAFF	TGTGCCAGCAGCTTGGGTTCTGGACAGTCTCACACTGAAGCTTTCTTT	-	TRBJ1-1	TRBV7-6	-
CASSSPATNTGELFF	TGTGCCAGCAGCTCGCCAGCGACGAACACCGGGGAGCTGTTTTTT	-	TRBJ2-2	TRBV5-6	-
CASSLSANTGELFF	TGTGCCAGCAGCTTGTCGGCGAACACCGGGGAGCTGTTTTTT	-	TRBJ2-2	TRBV13	-
CASSSGTSVNNEQFF	TGCGCCAGCAGCTCCGGGACTAGCGTCAACAATGAGCAGTTCTTC	TRBD2	TRBJ2-1	TRBV5-1	-
CASFSISYEQYF	TGCGCCAGCTTTTCTATCTCCTACGAGCAGTACTTC	-	TRBJ2-7	TRBV4-1	-
CASSYEAGGLNEQFF	TGTGCCAGCAGTTACGAGGCGGGGGGGCTAAATGAGCAGTTCTTC	TRBD2	TRBJ2-1	TRBV6-5	-
CASSSEQGLRGYTF	TGTGCCAGCAGCTCTGAACAGGGTCTCCGCGGCTACACCTTC	-	TRBJ1-2	TRBV5-6	-
CASSPIRDGELFF	TGTGCCAGCAGCCCGATCCGAGACGGGGAGCTGTTTTTT	-	TRBJ2-2	TRBV14	-
CASSQTGRETEAFF	TGCGCCAGCAGCCAAACAGGGAGGGAGACTGAAGCTTTCTTT	-	TRBJ1-1	TRBV4-3	-
CASSPDRGKGNTIYF	TGTGCCAGCAGCCCGGACAGGGGGAAAGGAAACACCATATATTTT	TRBD1	TRBJ1-3	TRBV16	-
CASSRTGGNSPLHF	TGTGCCAGCAGCCGGACAGGGGGCAATTCACCCCTCCACTTT	TRBD1	TRBJ1-6	TRBV7-2	-
CAITGQTPYEQYF	TGTGCCATCACAGGACAGACACCCTACGAGCAGTACTTC	-	TRBJ2-7	TRBV2	-
CASSQGHTNTGELFF	TGCGCCAGCAGCCAGGGACACACGAACACCGGGGAGCTGTTTTTT	-	TRBJ2-2	TRBV5-1	-
CASSYGQVDGYTF	TGTGCCAGCAGCTACGGACAGGTCGATGGCTACACCTTC	TRBD1	TRBJ1-2	TRBV7-9	-
CASRDRTGVDTQYF	TGTGCCAGCAGGGACCGGACAGGGGTAGATACGCAGTATTTT	TRBD1	TRBJ2-3	TRBV6-5	-
CASSTAGNTGELFF	TGTGCCAGCAGCACCGCCGGGAACACCGGGGAGCTGTTTTTT	-	TRBJ2-2	TRBV9	-
CPSLGGSSQPQHF	TGCCCCTCCTTAGGAGGATCTAGTCAGCCCCAGCATTTT	-	TRBJ1-5	TRBV6-8	-
CASSYGGGRGFNF	TGTGCCAGCAGTTACGGGGGGGGCAGGGGCTTTAACTTC	-	TRBJ2-5	TRBV6-5	once
CASSLAQGSGTDTQYF	TGTGCCAGCAGCTTAGCGCAGGGGTCGGGCACAGATACGCAGTATTTT	-	TRBJ2-3	TRBV7-2	-
CASSSYTGQGAGEQFF	TGTGCCAGCAGCTCCTATACGGGACAGGGGGCCGGGGAGCAGTTCTTC	TRBD1	TRBJ2-1	TRBV11-3	-
CASSISSSGGIYEQYF	TGTGCCAGTAGTATTTCTTCTAGCGGGGGAATCTACGAGCAGTACTTC	TRBD2	TRBJ2-7	TRBV19	-
CASSGRGGNYGYTF	TGTGCCAGCAGCGGCCGAGGGGGAAACTATGGCTACACCTTC	-	TRBJ1-2	TRBV9	-
CASSEGLAGGNEQFF	TGTGCCAGCAGTGAAGGACTAGCGGGGGGGAATGAGCAGTTCTTC	TRBD2	TRBJ2-1	TRBV6-1	few
CASSQLAGKYNEQFF	TGCGCCAGCAGCCAACTAGCGGGGAAGTACAATGAGCAGTTCTTC	TRBD2	TRBJ2-1	TRBV4-1	-
CASSGQGNEKLFF	TGTGCCAGCAGTGGACAGGGTAATGAAAAACTGTTTTTT	TRBD1	TRBJ1-4	TRBV9	-
CAISESIKQGFNYGYTF	TGTGCCATCAGTGAATCGATTAAACAGGGGTTTAACTATGGCTACACCTTC	TRBD1	TRBJ1-2	TRBV10-3	-
CASRRDSFNQPQHF	TGTGCCAGCAGACGGGACAGCTTCAATCAGCCCCAGCATTTT	TRBD1	TRBJ1-5	TRBV2	-
CATSPSRGSSYNEQFF	TGTGCCACCAGCCCCTCGCGCGGAAGCTCCTACAATGAGCAGTTCTTC	-	TRBJ2-1	TRBV15	-
CATHRARSNQPQHF	TGTGCTACCCACAGGGCCCGTAGCAATCAGCCCCAGCATTTT	-	TRBJ1-5	TRBV6-1	once
CASSLTTGPETQYF	TGTGCCAGTAGCCTGACAACAGGGCCGGAGACCCAGTACTTC	-	TRBJ2-5	TRBV19	-
CASSATANTEAFF	TGTGCCAGCAGCGCTACAGCTAACACTGAAGCTTTCTTT	-	TRBJ1-1	TRBV7-9	-
CASSVGLQTHNEQFF	TGTGCCAGCAGCGTGGGACTCCAAACCCACAATGAGCAGTTCTTC	-	TRBJ2-1	TRBV5-4	once
CASSVGVQGSETQYF	TGTGCCAGCAGCGTAGGGGTTCAGGGTAGTGAGACCCAGTACTTC	-	TRBJ2-5	TRBV9	-
CASSLLGAGANVLTF	TGTGCCAGCAGTCTACTGGGGGCCGGGGCCAACGTCCTGACTTTC	-	TRBJ2-6	TRBV6-5	-
CASSWGHSKSYEQYF	TGTGCCAGCAGCTGGGGACATTCTAAGTCCTACGAGCAGTACTTC	-	TRBJ2-7	TRBV11-2	-
CATTVLAGGPGDTQYF	TGTGCCACCACAGTACTAGCGGGGGGGCCGGGGGATACGCAGTATTTT	TRBD2	TRBJ2-3	TRBV27	once
CASSLRRGGTQETQYF	TGTGCCAGCAGTTTAAGGCGGGGGGGGACCCAAGAGACCCAGTACTTC	TRBD2	TRBJ2-5	TRBV27	-
CASSFGTDNSPLHF	TGTGCCAGCAGTTTCGGGACAGATAATTCACCCCTCCACTTT	TRBD1	TRBJ1-6	TRBV27	-
CASSLSTGYNEQFF	TGTGCCAGCAGCTTATCGACAGGCTACAATGAGCAGTTCTTC	-	TRBJ2-1	TRBV11-3	once
CASSLQGTGNTIYF	TGCGCCAGCAGCCTCCAGGGAACTGGAAACACCATATATTTT	-	TRBJ1-3	TRBV5-1	-
CASSPGTSGGYNEQFF	TGCGCCAGCAGCCCCGGGACTAGCGGGGGGTACAATGAGCAGTTCTTC	TRBD2	TRBJ2-1	TRBV5-1	-
CASIRRGYGYTF	TGTGCCAGCATAAGGAGGGGTTATGGCTACACCTTC	-	TRBJ1-2	TRBV2	few
CSVEEGTGYAYGYTF	TGCAGCGTTGAGGAAGGGACAGGGTACGCCTATGGCTACACCTTC	TRBD1	TRBJ1-2	TRBV29-1	-
CASSQLAGGTDTQYF	TGTGCCAGCAGCCAACTAGCGGGGGGCACAGATACGCAGTATTTT	TRBD2	TRBJ2-3	TRBV11-1	-
CASSFGQNNSPLHF	TGTGCCAGCAGTTTCGGACAGAATAATTCACCCCTCCACTTT	-	TRBJ1-6	TRBV27	few
CASSVEGYEQYF	TGTGCCAGCAGCGTAGAGGGGTACGAGCAGTACTTC	-	TRBJ2-7	TRBV9	once
CASTTGGGYEQYF	TGTGCCAGCACCACAGGGGGGGGCTACGAGCAGTACTTC	-	TRBJ2-7	TRBV7-8	-
CASSSYRDSYEQYF	TGTGCCAGCAGCTCTTACCGGGACAGCTACGAGCAGTACTTC	TRBD1	TRBJ2-7	TRBV7-9	once